This entry describes one TCR beta chain. Its antigen is currently unknown. This specimen comes from a study of T cells in Graves' hyperthyroidism and ophthalmopathy. Overall study findings and caveats: Blood also carried most thyroid clonotypes expanded above 0.001. In simple terms, a model built on 13 V-J features told ophthalmopathy apart from stable hyperthyroidism. The model forecast ophthalmopathy, anticipating it by a median around 6.4 months before onset.

Researchers barred patients who had uncontrolled infection, other autoimmune disease, pregnancy or lactation. Trimming removed 4 bases from V and 8 bases from J; junction bases left unmatched: 11. Germline CDR1 and CDR2: MNHEY and SMNVEV (reference sequence). The CDR3 spans 15 residues. Amplified TCR beta CDR3 regions derived from RNA transcripts. The TCR CDR3 first-round RT-PCR relied on the HTBI primer set. In TCRdb, the multiplex PCR reads were re-called with MiXCR into one record per CDR3 protein. The sample lists approximately 600,000 distinct CDR3 sequences; 20% were seen once. The J gene is TRBJ1-1, the V gene TRBV27; 9 bases match TRBD1. Input material: blood. The sequence came from a man between 25 and 39 years old with Graves' ophthalmopathy. CDR3: CASSSPTLTGGEAFF. For the CDR3, the DNA is TGTGCCAGCAGTTCTCCCACATTGACAGGGGGAGAAGCTTTCTTT.